The 10 T cell receptor beta chains below come from one sample, sequenced in a study of vaccination and CD4 T cells after COVID-19. The time point denotes: late sampling 161 to 241 days after vaccination in a few convalescent patients. Treatment given: approximately 9-day PBMC culture with coronavirus spike peptide pools or control peptides (ViraFEST assay). Their recognized antigens are unknown. Sequenced with the Oncomine TCR Beta short-read assay was DNA taken from cultured CD4+ T cells. TCRdb re-analysed the PCR reads in MiXCR, keeping a single row per CDR3 protein. The sample contains around 25,000 distinct CDR3 sequences, less than 35% of which appear only once. Sequenced material: CD4+ T cells from blood, cultured in vitro, taken about 7 months after SARS-CoV-2 vaccination. These receptors were collected from a human donor who had recovered from COVID-19.

By share of the sample, this clonotype is medium-sized. The chain links TRBV24-1 to TRBJ2-5; the match to TRBD2 covers 13 bases. The germline gives CDR1 KGHDR, CDR2 SFDVKD. CDR3 length equals 16 residues. V lost 3 bases, J lost 1 base, and 1 base stayed unmatched. CDR3 protein: CATSDRTSGSQETQYF. The CDR3 region has the DNA TGTGCCACCAGTGATAGGACTAGCGGGAGCCAAGAGACCCAGTACTTC.

The chain uses TRBV20-1 and TRBJ2-3; D ambiguous. Looked up from germline, CDR1 is DFQATT and CDR2 is SNEGSKA (reference sequence). The V end lost 6 bases, the J end lost 2 bases, and 3 bases lay between the germline ends. This CDR3 is 10 amino acids long. The CDR3 coding sequence is TGCAGTGCATACACAGATACGCAGTATTTT. Its protein product is CSAYTDTQYF.

This chain uses TRBV6-1 with TRBJ2-1; a weak D match, TRBD1 (6 bases). Trimming took 5 bases from V and 4 from J, leaving 12 bases between them. Germline assignment: CDR1 MNHNS and CDR2 SASEGT. The CDR3 spans 14 residues. The CDR3 region has the DNA TGTGCCAGCAGTCGCAGGGGAAGGTACAATGAGCAGTTCTTC. Translated: CASSRRGRYNEQFF.

The chain has TRBV7-2 and TRBJ2-1; 7 nucleotides agree with TRBD2. V dropped 1 base and J dropped 1; count of bases not matched to a gene: 4. The germline gives CDR1 SGHTA, CDR2 FQGNSA. The CDR3 consists of 16 residues. The CDR3 coding sequence is TGTGCCAGCAGCTTAGTGCCTAGCGGTTCCTACAATGAGCAGTTCTTC. Translated: CASSLVPSGSYNEQFF.

This clonotype was found a few times. The chain is built from TRBV29-1 and TRBJ2-7; TRBD2 might be the D (6 bases). From germline, CDR1 is SQVTM and CDR2 ANQGSEA. This CDR3 has 15 residues. Trimming removed 6 bases from V and 6 bases from J, with 24 bases in between. This CDR3 reads CSVPDGGDKPCEQYF. As DNA, the CDR3 is TGCAGCGTCCCGGACGGGGGAGACAAACCCTGCGAGCAGTACTTC.

The genes are TRBV6-2 or TRBV6-3 and TRBJ1-1; the match to TRBD1 covers 7 bases. V lost 6 bases to trimming and J lost 6 bases; unmatched junction nucleotides: 7. The CDR3 consists of 13 residues. Germline-derived CDR1 and CDR2 are MNHEY and SVGEGT. CDR3 sequence reads: CASRQTGQAEAFF. CDR3 sequence (DNA): TGTGCCAGCAGACAGACAGGGCAGGCTGAAGCTTTCTTT.

This clonotype was detected only a few times. The DNA of the CDR3 is TGTGCCAGCAGCCCCGTGATTCCCTCTGGGGCCAACGTCCTGACTTTC. It translates to CASSPVIPSGANVLTF. The chain employs TRBV7-2 and TRBJ2-6, with unresolved D. From germline, CDR1 is SGHTA and CDR2 FQGNSA. The CDR3 extends over 16 amino acids. V was clipped by 5 bases and J by 0 bases, with 11 bases between them.

The J gene is TRBJ2-7, the V gene TRBV11-2, with D unresolved. Germline loops: CDR1 SGHAT, CDR2 FQNNGV. CDR3 length equals 14 residues. Trimming left V 1 base short and J 2 bases short, with 9 bases between. The CDR3, as DNA: TGTGCCAGCAGCTTAGCCGGCCAGCCCTACGAGCAGTACTTC. Translating it yields CASSLAGQPYEQYF.

This clonotype was seen more than once but under ten times. In DNA form, the CDR3 reads TGTGCCAGCAGCTTTTGGACCGATCAGCCCCAGCATTTT. This gives the protein CASSFWTDQPQHF. V is TRBV7-2 and J is TRBJ1-5; D gene unclear. The CDR3 sequence is 13 residues long. V lost 3 bases and J 5 bases, leaving 8 bases between the germline ends. Germline V gene lookup returns CDR1 SGHTA and CDR2 FQGNSA.

V and J are TRBV7-2 and TRBJ2-3; D unresolved. CDR1 and CDR2 from the germline V gene are SGHTA and FQGNSA. V was trimmed by 2 bases and J by 2 bases, leaving 8 bases between them. The CDR3 totals 14 residues. This chain's CDR3 is CASSLFMDTDTQYF. The CDR3, as DNA: TGTGCCAGCAGCTTATTCATGGACACAGATACGCAGTATTTT.